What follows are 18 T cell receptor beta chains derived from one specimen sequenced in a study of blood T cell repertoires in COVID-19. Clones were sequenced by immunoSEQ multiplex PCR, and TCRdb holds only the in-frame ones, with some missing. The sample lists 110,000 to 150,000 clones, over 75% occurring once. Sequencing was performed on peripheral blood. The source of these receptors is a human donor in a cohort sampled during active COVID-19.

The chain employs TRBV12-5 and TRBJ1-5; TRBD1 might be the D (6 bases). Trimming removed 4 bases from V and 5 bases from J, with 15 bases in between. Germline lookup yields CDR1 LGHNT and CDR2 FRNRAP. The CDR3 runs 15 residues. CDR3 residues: CASGSWTAGDQPQHF. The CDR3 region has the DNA TGTGCTAGTGGTTCCTGGACAGCGGGGGATCAGCCCCAGCATTTT.

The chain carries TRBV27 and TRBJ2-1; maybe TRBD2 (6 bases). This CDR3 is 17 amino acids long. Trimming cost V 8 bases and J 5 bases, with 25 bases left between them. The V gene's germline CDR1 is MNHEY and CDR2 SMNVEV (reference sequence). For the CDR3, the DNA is TGTGCCAGCCGATCCCACCCCGGACCGGGAGCCCACAATGAGCAGTTCTTC. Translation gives CASRSHPGPGAHNEQFF.

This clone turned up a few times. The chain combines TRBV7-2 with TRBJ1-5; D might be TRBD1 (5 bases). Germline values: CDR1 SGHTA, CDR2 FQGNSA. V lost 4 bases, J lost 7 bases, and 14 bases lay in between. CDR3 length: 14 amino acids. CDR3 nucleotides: TGTGCCAGCAGCTCGGGGGGGGGTCGCCAGCCCCAGCATTTT. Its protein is CASSSGGGRQPQHF. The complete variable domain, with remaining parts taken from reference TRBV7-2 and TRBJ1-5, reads GAGVSQSPSNKVTEKGKDVELRCDPISGHTALYWYRQSLGQGLEFLIYFQGNSAPDKSGLPSDRFSAERTGGSVSTLTIQRTQQEDSAVYLCASSSGGGRQPQHFGDGTRLSIL.

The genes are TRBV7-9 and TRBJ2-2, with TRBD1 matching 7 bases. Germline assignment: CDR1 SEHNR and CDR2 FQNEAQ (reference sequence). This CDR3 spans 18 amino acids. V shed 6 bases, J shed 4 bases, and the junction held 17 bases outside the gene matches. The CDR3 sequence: CASRKTRGQGRSTGELFF. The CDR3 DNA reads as TGTGCCAGCAGGAAGACAAGGGGGCAGGGGCGATCCACCGGGGAGCTGTTTTTT. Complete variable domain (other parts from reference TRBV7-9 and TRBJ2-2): DTGVSQNPRHKITKRGQNVTFRCDPISEHNRLYWYRQTLGQGPEFLTYFQNEAQLEKSRLLSDRFSAERPKGSFSTLEIQRTEQGDSAMYLCASRKTRGQGRSTGELFFGEGSRLTVL.

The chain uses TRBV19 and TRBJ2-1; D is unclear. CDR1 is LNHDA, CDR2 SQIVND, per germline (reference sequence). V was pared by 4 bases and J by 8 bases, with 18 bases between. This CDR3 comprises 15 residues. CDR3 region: CASSTPSIGVDEQFF. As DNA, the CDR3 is TGTGCCAGTAGTACCCCTTCAATAGGAGTCGATGAGCAGTTCTTC.

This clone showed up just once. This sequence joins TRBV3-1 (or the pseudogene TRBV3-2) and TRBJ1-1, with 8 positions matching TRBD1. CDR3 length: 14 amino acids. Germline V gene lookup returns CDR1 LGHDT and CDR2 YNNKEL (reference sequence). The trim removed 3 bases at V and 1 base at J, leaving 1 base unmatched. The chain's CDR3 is CASSQGTGNTEAFF. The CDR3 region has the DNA TGTGCCAGCAGCCAGGGGACAGGGAACACTGAAGCTTTCTTT.

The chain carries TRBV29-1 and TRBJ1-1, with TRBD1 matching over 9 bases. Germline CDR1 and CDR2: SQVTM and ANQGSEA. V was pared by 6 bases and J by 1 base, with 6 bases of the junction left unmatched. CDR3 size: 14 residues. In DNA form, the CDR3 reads TGCAGCGTCCAACCGGACAGGGGGAACACTGAAGCTTTCTTT. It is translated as CSVQPDRGNTEAFF.

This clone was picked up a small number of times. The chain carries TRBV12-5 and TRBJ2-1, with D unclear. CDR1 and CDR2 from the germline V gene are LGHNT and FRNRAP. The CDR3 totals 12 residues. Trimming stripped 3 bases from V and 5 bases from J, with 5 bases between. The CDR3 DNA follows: TGTGCTAGTGGTTTTGCGGACAATGAGCAGTTCTTC. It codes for CASGFADNEQFF.

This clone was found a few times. The DNA for the CDR3 is TGTGCCAGCAGCGACGGACTGGGGGGCTACACCTTC. This gives the protein CASSDGLGGYTF. The J gene is TRBJ1-2, the V gene TRBV5-4; no reliable D call. Trimming took off 4 bases at V and 8 bases at J, with 12 bases between the two ends. CDR1 SGHNT and CDR2 YYREEE come from the germline V gene (reference sequence). The CDR3 is 12 residues long.

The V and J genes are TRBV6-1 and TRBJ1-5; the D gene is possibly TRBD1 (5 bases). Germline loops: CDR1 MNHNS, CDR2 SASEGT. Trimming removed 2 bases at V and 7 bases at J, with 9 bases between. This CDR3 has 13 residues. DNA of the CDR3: TGTGCCAGCAGTGAACGAAGGGGCCAGCCCCAGCATTTT. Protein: CASSERRGQPQHF.

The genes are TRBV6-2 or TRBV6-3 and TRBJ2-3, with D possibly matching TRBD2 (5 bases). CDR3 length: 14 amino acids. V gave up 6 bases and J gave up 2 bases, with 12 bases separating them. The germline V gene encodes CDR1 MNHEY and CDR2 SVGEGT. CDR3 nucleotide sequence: TGTGCCAGCAGCGAGGGCCGCAACACAGATACGCAGTATTTT. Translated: CASSEGRNTDTQYF.

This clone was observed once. CDR3 in DNA: TGTGCCATCAGTGCTAGCGGTCTAGCCAAAAACATTCAGTACTTC. Protein sequence: CAISASGLAKNIQYF. This chain uses TRBV10-3 with TRBJ2-4; 7 bases line up with TRBD2. The J segment lost 0 bases and the V segment lost 4 bases, leaving 3 bases of the junction unmatched. CDR1 is ENHRY, CDR2 SYGVKD, per germline. The CDR3 is 15 amino acids.

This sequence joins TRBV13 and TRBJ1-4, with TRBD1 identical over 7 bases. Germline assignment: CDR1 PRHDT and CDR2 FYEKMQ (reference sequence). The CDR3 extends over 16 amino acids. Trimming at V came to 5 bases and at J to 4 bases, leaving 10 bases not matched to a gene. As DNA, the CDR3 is TGTGCCAGCAGCGTTAGGACAGGAGGATTTAATGAAAAACTGTTTTTT. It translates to CASSVRTGGFNEKLFF.

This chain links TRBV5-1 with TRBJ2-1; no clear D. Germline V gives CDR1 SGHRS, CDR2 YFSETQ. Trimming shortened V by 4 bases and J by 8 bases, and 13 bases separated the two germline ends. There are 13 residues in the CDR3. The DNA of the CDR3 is TGCGCCAGCAGCCTGTTGTTGAGCGATGAGCAGTTCTTC. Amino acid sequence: CASSLLLSDEQFF.

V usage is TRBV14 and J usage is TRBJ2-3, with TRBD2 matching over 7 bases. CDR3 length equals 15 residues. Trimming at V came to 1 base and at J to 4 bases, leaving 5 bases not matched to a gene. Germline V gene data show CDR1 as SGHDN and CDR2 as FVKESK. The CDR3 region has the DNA TGTGCCAGCAGCCAAGGAGGGAGGGGCCCAGATACGCAGTATTTT. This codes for CASSQGGRGPDTQYF.

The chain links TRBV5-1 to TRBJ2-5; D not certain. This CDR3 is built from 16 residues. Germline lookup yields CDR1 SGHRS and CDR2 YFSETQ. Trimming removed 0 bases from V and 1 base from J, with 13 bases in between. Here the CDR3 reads CASSLDFWRGQETQYF. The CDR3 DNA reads TGCGCCAGCAGCTTGGATTTCTGGCGAGGCCAAGAGACCCAGTACTTC.

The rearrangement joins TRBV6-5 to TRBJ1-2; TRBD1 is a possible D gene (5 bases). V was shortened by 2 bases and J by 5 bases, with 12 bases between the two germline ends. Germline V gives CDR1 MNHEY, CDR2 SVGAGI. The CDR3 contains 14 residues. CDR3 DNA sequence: TGTGCCAGCAGTTACCGGAGTAAGGGGTATGGCTACACCTTC. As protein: CASSYRSKGYGYTF.

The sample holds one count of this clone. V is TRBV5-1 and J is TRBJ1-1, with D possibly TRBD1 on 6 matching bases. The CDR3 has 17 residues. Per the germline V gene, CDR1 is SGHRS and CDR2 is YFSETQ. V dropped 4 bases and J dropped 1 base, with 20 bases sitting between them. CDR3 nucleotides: TGCGCCAGCAGCCCAAGGCAGGGGACCCTTCCGAACACTGAAGCTTTCTTT. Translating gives CASSPRQGTLPNTEAFF.